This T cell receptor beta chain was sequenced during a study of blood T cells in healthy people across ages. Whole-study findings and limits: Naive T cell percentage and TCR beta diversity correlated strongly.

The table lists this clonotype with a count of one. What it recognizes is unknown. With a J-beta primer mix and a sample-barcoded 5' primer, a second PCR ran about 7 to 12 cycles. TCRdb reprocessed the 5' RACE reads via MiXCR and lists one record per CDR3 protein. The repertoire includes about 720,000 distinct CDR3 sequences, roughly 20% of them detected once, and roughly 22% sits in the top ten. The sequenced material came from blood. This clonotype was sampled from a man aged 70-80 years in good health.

The CDR3, as DNA: TGTGCCAGCAGCTACCACCCGGGACTAGCGGGGTCGGAGACCCAGTACTTC. Its translation: CASSYHPGLAGSETQYF. This chain connects TRBV7-2 to TRBJ2-5; 13 bases align to TRBD2. The CDR3 sequence is 17 residues long. CDR1 SGHTA and CDR2 FQGNSA come from the germline V gene. V was pared by 4 bases and J by 5 bases, with 10 bases of the junction left unmatched. The whole variable domain, remainder taken from reference TRBV7-2 and TRBJ2-5, is GAGVSQSPSNKVTEKGKDVELRCDPISGHTALYWYRQSLGQGLEFLIYFQGNSAPDKSGLPSDRFSAERTGGSVSTLTIQRTQQEDSAVYLCASSYHPGLAGSETQYFGPGTRLLVL.